The present T cell receptor beta chain was sequenced within a study of cytotoxic CD8 clonotypes in ibrutinib-treated CLL. Turning to the study itself: Some 24 partial and 2 complete responses; at median roughly 6 years, roughly 15 remitted, some 12 progressed.

T cells were sequenced at a targeted depth of 1 in 200,000 to 1 in 1 million. Sequenced by immunoSEQ multiplex PCR; TCRdb stores in-frame clones only, minus some. Of more than 8,500 clones listed, roughly 57% are singletons. This CDR3 has 13 amino acids. V gave up 1 base and J gave up 7 bases, with 10 bases separating them. Germline V gives CDR1 SGHNT, CDR2 YENEEA. This receptor was obtained from a human donor with chronic lymphocytic leukemia. The V and J genes are TRBV11-3 and TRBJ2-5; D is ambiguous. The source was PBMCs, collected before ibrutinib treatment. For the CDR3, the DNA is TGTGCCAGCAGCTTAGCCGAATCGGGGACCCAGTACTTC. This sequence encodes CASSLAESGTQYF.